This is a list of T cell receptor beta chains from one sample in a study of human T cells and chemical hapten exposure. TCRdb re-analysed the RACE reads in MiXCR, keeping a single row per CDR3 protein. The profile shows 130,000 or so distinct CDR3 sequences, 9% to 10% of them singletons. Sequenced sample: whole blood. These receptors were obtained from a male donor in good health. Some clones in this sample may be carry-over from other donors' samples. CDR3s include the opening cysteine and the closing phenylalanine or tryptophan. The D gene is left open where the match is weak. A row's size may be missing; if present it is once, few, many or a size class.

d_gene	v_gene	abundance	j_gene	CDR3aa	CDR3nt
-	TRBV5-1	many	TRBJ1-2	CASSLEGDGYTF	TGCGCCAGCAGCTTGGAAGGTGATGGCTACACCTTC
TRBD2	TRBV20-1	many	TRBJ2-7	CSARPGTSGTSYEQYF	TGCAGTGCCCGCCCCGGGACTAGCGGCACGTCCTACGAGCAGTACTTC
-	TRBV25-1	many	TRBJ1-2	CASSEWGTDGYTF	TGTGCCAGCAGTGAATGGGGGACGGATGGCTACACCTTC
-	TRBV6-6	many	TRBJ1-6	CASSRSSPLHF	TGTGCCAGCAGCCGCTCTTCACCCCTCCACTTT
TRBD1	TRBV20-1	-	TRBJ1-2	CSARADRGGYGYTF	TGCAGTGCTAGGGCAGACAGGGGGGGCTATGGCTACACCTTC
-	TRBV5-1	few	TRBJ2-3	CASTVEGVSTDTQYF	TGCGCCAGCACCGTTGAGGGAGTCAGCACAGATACGCAGTATTTT
-	TRBV11-2	many	TRBJ2-2	CASSLNRARNTGELFF	TGTGCCAGCAGCCTAAACAGGGCCCGCAACACCGGGGAGCTGTTTTTT
-	TRBV19	many	TRBJ2-3	CASRPSGTDTQYF	TGTGCCAGTAGGCCTTCTGGTACAGATACGCAGTATTTT
-	TRBV12-3/TRBV12-4	few	TRBJ1-4	CASSPSGEKLFF	TGTGCCAGCAGCCCGTCGGGTGAAAAACTGTTTTTT
-	TRBV29-1	-	TRBJ2-7	CSVGNSYEQYF	TGCAGCGTGGGTAACTCCTACGAGCAGTACTTC
-	TRBV7-9	-	TRBJ2-2	CASSEVGQIGELFF	TGTGCCAGCAGCGAAGTCGGGCAGATCGGGGAGCTGTTTTTT
-	TRBV4-3	-	TRBJ1-4	CASSQGRGGTNEKLFF	TGCGCCAGCAGCCAAGGACGAGGAGGAACTAATGAAAAACTGTTTTTT
-	TRBV12-5	-	TRBJ2-1	CASGLVPLLTRGYNEQFF	TGTGCTAGTGGTTTGGTCCCCCTGCTAACCAGGGGATACAATGAGCAGTTCTTC
-	TRBV7-9	many	TRBJ1-6	CASSLGETYNSPLHF	TGTGCCAGCAGCTTAGGAGAGACATACAATTCACCCCTCCACTTT
TRBD2	TRBV29-1	many	TRBJ2-1	CSVEDGGTSGRNEQFF	TGCAGCGTTGAAGATGGCGGGACTAGCGGGAGAAATGAGCAGTTCTTC
TRBD1	TRBV7-9	-	TRBJ1-1	CASSTMGQGNTEAFF	TGTGCCAGCAGCACAATGGGACAGGGGAACACTGAAGCTTTCTTT
TRBD2	TRBV7-9	-	TRBJ2-1	CASSGGGVYNEQFF	TGTGCCAGCAGTGGGGGAGGGGTCTACAATGAGCAGTTCTTC
-	TRBV16	-	TRBJ2-2	CASSPFPNTGELFF	TGTGCCAGCAGCCCATTCCCGAACACCGGGGAGCTGTTTTTT
-	TRBV2	many	TRBJ1-5	CASSEWGKPQHF	TGTGCCAGCAGTGAATGGGGGAAGCCCCAGCATTTT
TRBD2	TRBV4-3	many	TRBJ2-1	CASSQVGAGGYNEQFF	TGCGCCAGCAGCCAAGTCGGAGCGGGGGGGTACAATGAGCAGTTCTTC
TRBD2	TRBV19	many	TRBJ2-7	CASRDRSGGLSYEQYF	TGTGCCAGTAGGGACCGAAGCGGGGGCCTCTCCTACGAGCAGTACTTC
-	TRBV12-3/TRBV12-4	many	TRBJ1-1	CASGSPGDMNTEAFF	TGTGCCAGCGGCTCGCCCGGAGACATGAACACTGAAGCTTTCTTT
TRBD1	TRBV5-1	-	TRBJ1-1	CASSLGGGTAFF	TGCGCCAGCAGCTTAGGAGGGGGCACAGCTTTCTTT
TRBD1	TRBV6-2/TRBV6-3	-	TRBJ2-7	CASKANGQGKAEQYF	TGTGCCAGCAAGGCGAACGGACAGGGGAAGGCCGAGCAGTACTTC